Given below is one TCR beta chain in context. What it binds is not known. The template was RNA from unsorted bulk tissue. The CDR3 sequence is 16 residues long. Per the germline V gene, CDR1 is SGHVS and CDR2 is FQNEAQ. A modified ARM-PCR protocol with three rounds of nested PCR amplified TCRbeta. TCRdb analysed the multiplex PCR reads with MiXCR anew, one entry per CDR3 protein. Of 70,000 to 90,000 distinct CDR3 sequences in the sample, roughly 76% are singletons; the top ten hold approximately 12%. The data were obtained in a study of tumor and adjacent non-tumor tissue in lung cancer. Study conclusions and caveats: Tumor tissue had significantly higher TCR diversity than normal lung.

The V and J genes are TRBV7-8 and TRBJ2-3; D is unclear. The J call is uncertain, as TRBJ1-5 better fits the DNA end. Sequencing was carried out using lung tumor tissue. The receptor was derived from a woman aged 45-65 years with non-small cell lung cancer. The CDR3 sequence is CASSYRLAGSTDTQHF. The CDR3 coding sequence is TGTGCCAGCAGCTATAGACTAGCGGGGAGCACAGATACACAGCATTTT.